Following are 26 T cell receptor beta chains from one sample sequenced in a study of blood T cell repertoires in COVID-19. Some clones are missing from TCRdb's copy, which holds only in-frame ones; the method was immunoSEQ multiplex PCR. Among about 180,000 clones listed, 82% were seen once. The sample comprised peripheral blood. These receptors came from a woman in her 70s with acute or convalescent COVID-19.

The chain employs TRBV5-4 and TRBJ2-5, with D maybe TRBD2 (6 bases). Between the trimmed V and J ends, which lost 4 bases and 5 bases, there was a span of 18 bases. The CDR3 is made up of 15 amino acids. In germline, CDR1 is SGHNT, CDR2 YYREEE (reference sequence). The CDR3 protein is CASSARTNSWETQYF. Here the CDR3 DNA reads TGTGCCAGCAGCGCCAGGACTAACTCTTGGGAGACCCAGTACTTC.

The V and J genes are TRBV6-5 and TRBJ1-1, with D tentatively TRBD1 (5 bases). The CDR3 is 12 amino acids. Deletions cut 6 bases from V and 5 bases from J, with 10 bases between. Germline V gene data show CDR1 as MNHEY and CDR2 as SVGAGI. The CDR3 DNA follows: TGTGCCAGCAGAACCCGGGGGACTGAAGCTTTCTTT. It translates to CASRTRGTEAFF.

The genes are TRBV10-3 and TRBJ1-2; 7 bases are a match to TRBD1. V dropped 9 bases and J dropped 6; count of bases not matched to a gene: 10. Per germline, CDR1 ENHRY and CDR2 SYGVKD. The CDR3 totals 13 residues. CDR3 DNA sequence: TGTGCCATACCCGGGACAGAGTACGATGGCTACACCTTC. Its translation is CAIPGTEYDGYTF.

The J gene is TRBJ2-2, the V gene TRBV29-1; D may be TRBD1 (5 bases). The V end lost 4 bases, the J end lost 7 bases, and 7 bases lay between the germline ends. Germline CDR1 and CDR2: SQVTM and ANQGSEA. CDR3 size: 11 residues. CDR3 DNA: TGCAGCGTTGCAGGGAACGGGGAGCTGTTTTTT. Protein: CSVAGNGELFF.

The sample holds a few counts of this clone. The chain recombines TRBV7-2 with TRBJ2-7; 7 bases match TRBD1. V gave up 3 bases and J gave up 6 bases; unmatched junction bases: 11. The CDR3 loop spans 15 amino acids. Germline lookup yields CDR1 SGHTA and CDR2 FQGNSA. In DNA, the CDR3 is TGTGCCAGCAGCTTTCGACAGGGCCCTACTACCGAGCAGTACTTC. Translated: CASSFRQGPTTEQYF.

This clone was counted only a few times. The genes are TRBV19 and TRBJ1-1; D is perhaps TRBD1 (6 bases). There are 14 residues in the CDR3. Trimming left V 5 bases short and J 1 base short, with 11 bases between. CDR1 LNHDA and CDR2 SQIVND come from the germline V gene (reference sequence). CDR3 sequence reads: CASSSGHRNTEAFF. Here the CDR3 DNA reads TGTGCCAGTAGTTCGGGACACCGGAACACTGAAGCTTTCTTT.

The rearrangement joins TRBV9 to TRBJ1-1; D is perhaps TRBD1 (5 bases). The germline V gene has CDR1 SGDLS and CDR2 YYNGEE. With 0 bases removed from V and 1 base from J, the gap between germline ends came to 13 bases. There are 16 residues in the CDR3. Here the CDR3 reads CASSVATGGPNTEAFF. The CDR3 DNA follows: TGTGCCAGCAGCGTAGCTACGGGGGGACCGAACACTGAAGCTTTCTTT. Together with reference TRBV9 and TRBJ1-1, the CDR3 gives the full variable domain: DSGVTQTPKHLITATGQRVTLRCSPRSGDLSVYWYQQSLDQGLQFLIQYYNGEERAKGNILERFSAQQFPDLHSELNLSSLELGDSALYFCASSVATGGPNTEAFFGQGTRLTVV.

The V and J genes are TRBV5-4 and TRBJ2-3; D gene unclear. V was shortened by 2 bases and J by 4 bases, with 8 bases between the two germline ends. The length of the CDR3 is 13 residues. CDR1 and CDR2 (germline): SGHNT, YYREEE (reference sequence). The CDR3 coding sequence is TGTGCCAGCAGCTTCCTCCCCCCAGATACGCAGTATTTT. Translation gives CASSFLPPDTQYF.

This chain connects TRBV5-1 to TRBJ2-5, with 15 bases matching TRBD2. The V segment lost 4 bases and the J segment 5 bases; nucleotides outside the gene matches: 6. Germline assignment: CDR1 SGHRS and CDR2 YFSETQ. The CDR3 has 16 amino acids. In DNA form, the CDR3 reads TGCGCCAGCAGCAGGGGACTAGCGGGGGGTTCGGAGACCCAGTACTTC. As protein: CASSRGLAGGSETQYF.

The V call is TRBV28, the J call TRBJ1-5; TRBD1 aligns across 7 bases. This CDR3 spans 15 amino acids. V lost 5 bases, J lost 3 bases, and 7 bases stayed unmatched. The germline CDR1 and CDR2 sequences are MDHEN and SYDVKM. This CDR3 reads CASSGDRVLNQPQHF. As DNA, the CDR3 is TGTGCCAGCAGTGGTGACAGGGTTCTCAATCAGCCCCAGCATTTT.

This chain links TRBV25-1 with TRBJ1-1, with D possibly being TRBD1 (6 bases). The V and J ends lost 8 bases and 0 bases respectively, with 10 bases between them. The germline V gene has CDR1 MGHDK and CDR2 SYGVNS. The CDR3 totals 13 residues. The CDR3 bases are TGTGCCAGCTCATACAGGGTGAACACTGAAGCTTTCTTT. Translated, it gives CASSYRVNTEAFF.

This chain joins TRBV6-5 and TRBJ2-4, with D possibly TRBD2 on 5 matching bases. V was clipped by 10 bases and J by 1 base, with 14 bases between them. The CDR3 runs to 14 residues. CDR1 is MNHEY and CDR2 is SVGAGI in the germline V gene. For the CDR3, the DNA is TGTGCCACCTTCCAGTCGGGGGCCAAAAACATTCAGTACTTC. Its protein is CATFQSGAKNIQYF.

J is TRBJ2-7 and V is TRBV29-1; 8 positions match TRBD1. The CDR3 is made up of 13 amino acids. In germline, CDR1 is SQVTM, CDR2 ANQGSEA. V trimming: 7 bases; J trimming: 0 bases; junction bases outside the gene matches: 5. The CDR3 reads CSAGTGYSYEQYF. The CDR3 nucleotides read TGCAGCGCCGGGACAGGATACTCCTACGAGCAGTACTTC.

This chain joins TRBV29-1 and TRBJ2-7; 7 nucleotides agree with TRBD1. The germline V gene encodes CDR1 SQVTM and CDR2 ANQGSEA. Germline trimming cut 7 bases from V and 2 bases from J; bases unmatched to any gene: 2. The CDR3 extends over 11 amino acids. The CDR3 is CSAGTAYEQYF. CDR3 nucleotide sequence: TGCAGCGCCGGGACAGCCTACGAGCAGTACTTC.

This clone was seen once. The chain links TRBV18 to TRBJ1-2; 8 nucleotides align to TRBD1. V lost 3 bases and J lost 1; bases outside the gene matches: 4. The CDR3 length is 15 residues. The germline CDR1 and CDR2 sequences are KGHSH and LQKENI. Here the CDR3 DNA reads TGTGCCAGCTCACCGACAGGGGATATTAACTATGGCTACACCTTC. It codes for CASSPTGDINYGYTF.

The chain carries TRBV9 and TRBJ2-2, with D tentatively TRBD1 (5 bases). V gave up 5 bases and J gave up 6 bases, with 11 bases separating them. The germline CDR1 and CDR2 sequences are SGDLS and YYNGEE. This CDR3 is 13 amino acids long. CDR3: CASSIGVAGELFF. The CDR3 region has the DNA TGTGCCAGCAGTATAGGGGTGGCCGGGGAGCTGTTTTTT.

V gene TRBV6-4 combines with J gene TRBJ2-3, with 10 bases fitting TRBD2. The CDR3 consists of 18 residues. With 2 bases clipped from V and 3 bases from J, the junction kept 11 bases outside the gene matches. CDR1 and CDR2 from the germline V gene are MRHNA and SNTAGT. CDR3: CASSDPNERGGRTDTQYF. CDR3 in DNA: TGTGCCAGCAGTGACCCGAATGAGCGGGGGGGAAGGACAGATACGCAGTATTTT.

The chain joins TRBV7-9 to TRBJ1-1, with D unclear. The V gene lost 7 bases and the J gene lost 1 base, with 7 bases spanning the gap. This CDR3 comprises 12 residues. CDR1 and CDR2 (germline): SEHNR, FQNEAQ (reference sequence). The CDR3 loop reads CASNRPNTEAFF. CDR3 nucleotides: TGTGCCAGCAACAGACCGAACACTGAAGCTTTCTTT.

In its sample, this clone was seen once. The V and J genes are TRBV6-1 and TRBJ1-4, with D possibly matching TRBD1 (5 bases). The CDR3 consists of 14 residues. Germline V gives CDR1 MNHNS, CDR2 SASEGT. V dropped 2 bases and J dropped 7 bases, with 11 bases sitting between them. The CDR3 is CASSEFPGPEKLFF. DNA of the CDR3: TGTGCCAGCAGTGAATTTCCAGGGCCTGAAAAACTGTTTTTT.

The chain has TRBV7-2 and TRBJ2-5; D is perhaps TRBD2 (5 bases). There are 14 residues in the CDR3. Germline V gene sequence: CDR1 SGHTA, CDR2 FQGNSA. Trimming took 8 bases from V and 1 from J, leaving 14 bases between them. The CDR3 here is CASALSRGQETQYF. The CDR3 DNA is TGTGCCAGCGCCCTTTCCCGGGGCCAAGAGACCCAGTACTTC. Drawing the rest from reference TRBV7-2 and TRBJ2-5, the complete variable domain is GAGVSQSPSNKVTEKGKDVELRCDPISGHTALYWYRQSLGQGLEFLIYFQGNSAPDKSGLPSDRFSAERTGGSVSTLTIQRTQQEDSAVYLCASALSRGQETQYFGPGTRLLVL.

J is TRBJ2-7 and V is TRBV20-1, with TRBD2 as a possible D gene (5 bases). The CDR3 sequence is 17 residues long. V lost 3 bases to trimming and J lost 4 bases, with 25 bases between them. Germline lookup yields CDR1 DFQATT and CDR2 SNEGSKA (reference sequence). This CDR3 is CSASLKSRLAIDYEQYF. Written as DNA, the CDR3 is TGCAGTGCTAGTTTGAAGTCTCGGCTAGCTATCGATTACGAGCAGTACTTC.

The chain joins TRBV7-9 to TRBJ1-1, with D unclear. V lost 2 bases and J lost 7, with 8 bases in between. CDR1 and CDR2 (germline): SEHNR, FQNEAQ (reference sequence). The CDR3 covers 12 residues. CDR3 coding DNA: TGTGCCAGCAGCTTATCATCCGGTGAAGCTTTCTTT. The encoded protein is CASSLSSGEAFF.

The chain carries TRBV3-1 (or the pseudogene TRBV3-2) and TRBJ2-1; a weak D match, TRBD2 (6 bases). The V gene's germline CDR1 is LGHDT and CDR2 YNNKEL (reference sequence). Trimming left V 4 bases short and J 9 bases short, with 16 bases between. This CDR3 comprises 14 residues. As DNA, the CDR3 is TGTGCCAGCAGCCGGGGGGACCCTGGGGGTGAGCAGTTCTTC. This gives the protein CASSRGDPGGEQFF.

This clone occurred once. The rearrangement joins TRBV3-1 (or the pseudogene TRBV3-2) to TRBJ1-2; a possible D gene is TRBD1 (6 bases). The CDR3 is made up of 14 amino acids. Germline lookup yields CDR1 LGHDT and CDR2 YNNKEL (reference sequence). V was shortened by 6 bases and J by 7 bases, with 18 bases between the two germline ends. CDR3 protein: CASRGGVRGGGYTF. The CDR3 DNA sequence: TGTGCCAGCAGAGGGGGGGTAAGAGGAGGTGGCTACACCTTC.

This clone was recorded only once. The gene calls are TRBV4-1 and TRBJ1-1, with D possibly being TRBD1 (6 bases). Germline V gene data show CDR1 as MGHRA and CDR2 as YSYEKL. Trimming stripped 1 base from V and 1 base from J, with 7 bases between. The CDR3 runs to 14 residues. The CDR3 region is CASSQAQGNTEAFF. CDR3 DNA sequence: TGCGCCAGCAGCCAAGCACAGGGGAACACTGAAGCTTTCTTT.

The V gene is TRBV10-3, the J gene TRBJ1-1; 8 bases are a match to TRBD1. J lost 7 bases, V lost 6 bases, and 1 base had no gene match. This CDR3 is built from 11 residues. Germline assignment: CDR1 ENHRY and CDR2 SYGVKD. CDR3 nucleotides: TGTGCCATCAGGGACAGGGATGAAGCTTTCTTT. It specifies CAIRDRDEAFF.